A single sample gave rise to the 14 T cell receptor beta chains below, sequenced in a study of blood T cell repertoires in COVID-19. The protocol was immunoSEQ multiplex PCR, while the TCRdb copy is restricted to in-frame clones and leaves out a portion. The repertoire has some 290,000 clones, around nine tenths of them found once; the top ten carry approximately 10%. Sequencing used peripheral blood. The receptors originated from a woman aged 25-40 years with COVID-19, enrolled during active disease.

Worth noting for this clone: In the same sample, other DNA sequences code for this CDR3. The chain uses TRBV4-1 and TRBJ2-5; 8 bases are a match to TRBD2. Germline V gene data show CDR1 as MGHRA and CDR2 as YSYEKL. Unmatched junction bases numbered 2, after V lost 0 bases and J lost 2 bases. The CDR3 sequence is 15 residues long. The CDR3 spells CASSQELAVQETQYF. CDR3 bases: TGCGCCAGCAGCCAAGAACTAGCGGTTCAAGAGACCCAGTACTTC.

The chain employs TRBV9 and TRBJ1-5; D gene uncertain. This CDR3 spans 14 amino acids. Germline V CDR1 and CDR2: SGDLS, YYNGEE. Deletions cut 0 bases from V and 7 bases from J, with 11 bases between. The CDR3 region is CASSVVGEGQPQHF. The CDR3, as DNA: TGTGCCAGCAGCGTAGTCGGAGAGGGACAGCCCCAGCATTTT.

The sample holds a few counts of this clone. The identical CDR3 is also encoded by other nucleotide sequences in the sample. The V call is TRBV3-1 (or the pseudogene TRBV3-2), the J call TRBJ2-5, with D perhaps TRBD2 (6 bases). This CDR3 is built from 13 residues. Germline V gene sequence: CDR1 LGHDT, CDR2 YNNKEL (reference sequence). V shed 4 bases and J shed 1 base, with 7 bases lying between them. The CDR3 spells CASSRDFQETQYF. CDR3 DNA: TGTGCCAGCAGCCGGGACTTCCAAGAGACCCAGTACTTC.

The chain joins TRBV5-4 to TRBJ2-2, with D perhaps TRBD1 (5 bases). The CDR3 is made up of 15 amino acids. Germline V gene lookup returns CDR1 SGHNT and CDR2 YYREEE (reference sequence). V was cut by 4 bases and J by 5 bases, with 15 bases left in between. The CDR3: CASSARGARTGELFF. DNA of the CDR3: TGTGCCAGCAGCGCGCGTGGGGCTAGGACCGGGGAGCTGTTTTTT.

This rearrangement joins TRBV28 to TRBJ1-2, with a weak D call TRBD1 (6 bases). This CDR3 has 15 residues. V lost 5 bases and J 7 bases, leaving 20 bases between the germline ends. The germline CDR1 and CDR2 sequences are MDHEN and SYDVKM. CDR3 bases: TGTGCCAGCAGTCCGGACAGCCTTGGGCTGGCTGGCTACACCTTC. Amino acids: CASSPDSLGLAGYTF.

V is TRBV5-1 and J is TRBJ1-2; 10 bases are shared with TRBD1. CDR3 length: 14 amino acids. The V segment lost 4 bases and the J segment 12 bases; nucleotides outside the gene matches: 12. Germline CDR1 and CDR2: SGHRS and YFSETQ. DNA for the CDR3: TGCGCCAGCAGCACGGGACAGGGGACGGGCTGGAACACCTTC. Translating it yields CASSTGQGTGWNTF.

CDR3 in DNA: TGTGCCAGCAGCTTAGGCGGAAGCAATGAGCAGTTCTTC. Translation gives CASSLGGSNEQFF. The genes are TRBV5-4 and TRBJ2-1; D is undetermined. CDR3 size: 13 residues. The V and J ends lost 2 bases and 6 bases respectively, with 9 bases between them. CDR1 SGHNT and CDR2 YYREEE come from the germline V gene (reference sequence).

The chain is built from TRBV15 and TRBJ2-2; D not resolved. Germline-derived CDR1 and CDR2 are LNHNV and YYDKDF (reference sequence). The CDR3 has 14 residues. V was cut by 1 base and J by 5 bases, with 8 bases left in between. DNA of the CDR3: TGTGCCACCAGCAGAGTGGGCGTAACCGGGGAGCTGTTTTTT. As protein: CATSRVGVTGELFF. Supplemented by reference TRBV15 and TRBJ2-2, the full variable domain reads DAMVIQNPRYQVTQFGKPVTLSCSQTLNHNVMYWYQQKSSQAPKLLFHYYDKDFNNEADTPDNFQSRRPNTSFCFLDIRSPGLGDTAMYLCATSRVGVTGELFFGEGSRLTVL.

V usage is TRBV5-6 and J usage is TRBJ2-1; 12 bases are shared with TRBD2. Trimming cost V 5 bases and J 6 bases; bases outside gene matches: 12. CDR1 is SGHDT and CDR2 is YYEEEE in the germline V gene. This CDR3 is built from 17 residues. CDR3 nucleotides: TGTGCCAGCAGGGAGGTCCTAGCGGGAGGGAGGGGCAATGAGCAGTTCTTC. Residues: CASREVLAGGRGNEQFF.

The gene calls are TRBV30 and TRBJ2-7, with 9 bases lining up with TRBD2. V shed 2 bases, J shed 7 bases, and the junction held 9 bases outside the gene matches. This CDR3 is built from 14 residues. CDR1 is GTSNPN, CDR2 SVGIG, per germline (reference sequence). CDR3 nucleotides: TGTGCCTGGAGTTCCGGGACTAGCTTTTGGGAGCAGTACTTC. Translated, it gives CAWSSGTSFWEQYF.

The chain employs TRBV5-1 and TRBJ2-5; D gene unclear. The CDR3 covers 14 residues. Looked up from germline, CDR1 is SGHRS and CDR2 is YFSETQ. V was clipped by 0 bases and J by 2 bases, with 8 bases between them. CDR3 sequence: CASSLGAQQETQYF. The CDR3 nucleotides are TGCGCCAGCAGCTTGGGCGCTCAACAAGAGACCCAGTACTTC. Based on the CDR3 plus reference TRBV5-1 and TRBJ2-5, the full variable domain is KAGVTQTPRYLIKTRGQQVTLSCSPISGHRSVSWYQQTPGQGLQFLFEYFSETQRNKGNFPGRFSGRQFSNSRSEMNVSTLELGDSALYLCASSLGAQQETQYFGPGTRLLVL.

The chain uses TRBV7-9 and TRBJ1-1; 7 positions match TRBD1. J lost 0 bases, V lost 2 bases, and 3 bases had no gene match. Germline-derived CDR1 and CDR2 are SEHNR and FQNEAQ (reference sequence). This CDR3 contains 15 residues. The CDR3 sequence is CASSLTGTVNTEAFF. The DNA of the CDR3 is TGTGCCAGCAGCTTAACAGGGACAGTGAACACTGAAGCTTTCTTT.

This clone was picked up a small number of times. The chain combines TRBV5-1 with TRBJ1-4; 9 bases are a match to TRBD1. CDR3 length: 14 residues. Unmatched junction bases numbered 5, after V lost 4 bases and J lost 7 bases. CDR1 is SGHRS, CDR2 YFSETQ, per germline. CDR3 in DNA: TGCGCCAGCAGCCACGGGACAGGGCCTGAAAAACTGTTTTTT. Translated: CASSHGTGPEKLFF. Full variable domain (remainder filled in from reference TRBV5-1 and TRBJ1-4): KAGVTQTPRYLIKTRGQQVTLSCSPISGHRSVSWYQQTPGQGLQFLFEYFSETQRNKGNFPGRFSGRQFSNSRSEMNVSTLELGDSALYLCASSHGTGPEKLFFGSGTQLSVL.

CDR3 nucleotides: TGTGCCAGCAGCTGGACGGGGGTCCCCGGGGAGCTGTTTTTT. This codes for CASSWTGVPGELFF. The rearrangement links TRBV7-3 to TRBJ2-2; TRBD2 is a possible D gene (6 bases). The CDR3 is made up of 14 amino acids. Germline lookup yields CDR1 SGHTA and CDR2 FQGTGA. V was pared by 4 bases and J by 6 bases, with 12 bases between.